The 14 T cell receptor beta chains in this list originate from one sample, sequenced in a study of T cell responses to AZD1222 COVID-19 vaccine. Sequencing was performed with immunoSEQ multiplex PCR; in TCRdb, only in-frame clones are kept and a portion is missing. The table lists 150,000 to 200,000 clones, 85% to 90% of them singletons. The specimen was peripheral blood, collected on day 0 of AZD1222 vaccination. The receptors come from an adult in good health.

V is TRBV18 and J is TRBJ1-5, with unresolved D. Germline V gene data show CDR1 as KGHSH and CDR2 as LQKENI. The CDR3 covers 19 residues. V shed 1 base and J shed 0 bases, with 19 bases lying between them. This CDR3 reads CASSPLSQTGTYSNQPQHF. In nucleotides, the CDR3 is TGTGCCAGCTCACCACTCTCCCAGACTGGAACTTATAGCAATCAGCCCCAGCATTTT.

The count of this clone is one. The chain combines TRBV2 with TRBJ2-5; the D gene is possibly TRBD2 (5 bases). The germline V gene has CDR1 SNHLY and CDR2 FYNNEI. The CDR3 runs 15 residues. V was shortened by 0 bases and J by 7 bases, with 15 bases between the two germline ends. As DNA, the CDR3 is TGTGCCAGCAGTGAAGCGAGATCGGGGAGCGGGACCCAGTACTTC. Translating gives CASSEARSGSGTQYF.

The chain employs TRBV7-2 and TRBJ1-3; D call uncertain. Germline V CDR1 and CDR2: SGHTA, FQGNSA. Trimming cost V 0 bases and J 8 bases, with 14 bases left between them. The CDR3 has 15 amino acids. CDR3 in DNA: TGTGCCAGCAGCTTAGCCGGGCCGCGCCCGGACACCATATATTTT. The encoded protein is CASSLAGPRPDTIYF.

The chain carries TRBV23-1 and TRBJ2-5; 7 nucleotides match TRBD1. TRBV23-1 is annotated as an ORF whose role is uncertain. This CDR3 has 16 amino acids. The V segment lost 4 bases and the J segment 0 bases; nucleotides outside the gene matches: 8. CDR3 in amino acids: CASSLAGTAYQETQYF. Here the CDR3 DNA reads TGCGCCAGCAGTCTAGCCGGGACAGCCTACCAAGAGACCCAGTACTTC.

The chain has TRBV28 and TRBJ2-7; D uncertain. The V gene lost 6 bases and the J gene lost 6 bases, with 12 bases spanning the gap. CDR1 is MDHEN and CDR2 is SYDVKM in the germline V gene. This CDR3 is 12 amino acids long. The CDR3 reads CASRGIRSEQYF. CDR3 nucleotides: TGTGCCAGCAGGGGGATCCGTTCCGAGCAGTACTTC.

The genes are TRBV28 and TRBJ2-3; a weak D match, TRBD2 (6 bases). CDR1 is MDHEN and CDR2 is SYDVKM in the germline V gene. V was clipped by 5 bases and J by 1 base, with 13 bases between them. The CDR3 runs to 15 residues. As DNA, the CDR3 is TGTGCCAGCAGTCCGCCGGGAGAGGGCACAGATACGCAGTATTTT. As protein: CASSPPGEGTDTQYF.

This sequence joins TRBV6-2 or TRBV6-3 and TRBJ2-7; possibly TRBD1 for D (6 bases). This CDR3 has 14 residues. Trimming removed 0 bases at V and 5 bases at J, with 11 bases between. The germline V gene has CDR1 MNHEY and CDR2 SVGEGT. In DNA, the CDR3 is TGTGCCAGCAGTTACTCGTCAGGGGCCCACGAGCAGTACTTC. Protein: CASSYSSGAHEQYF.

The chain couples TRBV10-1 to TRBJ1-4; 7 bases fit TRBD1. The ends lost 2 bases at V and 4 bases at J; junction bases unmatched: 4. This CDR3 has 15 amino acids. Germline V gene lookup returns CDR1 WNHNN and CDR2 SYGVQD (reference sequence). CDR3 residues: CASSEAGTVNEKLFF. DNA of the CDR3: TGCGCCAGCAGTGAGGCCGGGACAGTTAATGAAAAACTGTTTTTT.

Within the sample, this clone is large. The chain has TRBV2 and TRBJ2-1; 7 nucleotides agree with TRBD2. V lost 4 bases to trimming and J lost 4 bases; unmatched junction nucleotides: 1. CDR3 length equals 13 residues. Germline-derived CDR1 and CDR2 are SNHLY and FYNNEI. The CDR3 protein is CASSGDYYNEQFF. The CDR3 bases are TGTGCCAGCAGTGGGGACTATTACAATGAGCAGTTCTTC. Filled out from reference TRBV2 and TRBJ2-1, the complete variable domain reads EPEVTQTPSHQVTQMGQEVILRCVPISNHLYFYWYRQILGQKVEFLVSFYNNEISEKSEIFDDQFSVERPDGSNFTLKIRSTKLEDSAMYFCASSGDYYNEQFFGPGTRLTVL.

V gene TRBV28 combines with J gene TRBJ2-7; 7 nucleotides agree with TRBD2. The ends lost 3 bases at V and 11 bases at J; junction bases unmatched: 7. The germline CDR1 and CDR2 sequences are MDHEN and SYDVKM. This CDR3 comprises 12 residues. The CDR3 reads CASSFRGEKEYF. In nucleotides, the CDR3 is TGTGCCAGCAGTTTCCGGGGGGAAAAGGAGTACTTC.

This chain links TRBV6-5 with TRBJ2-7, with D uncertain. V was shortened by 3 bases and J by 0 bases, with 12 bases between the two germline ends. This CDR3 has 15 residues. Germline V lookup: CDR1 MNHEY, CDR2 SVGAGI. DNA of the CDR3: TGTGCCAGCAGTTATTCTGAGGCTGACTCCTACGAGCAGTACTTC. Translated, it gives CASSYSEADSYEQYF.

The V and J genes are TRBV5-4 and TRBJ2-5, with 8 bases identical to TRBD2. There are 14 residues in the CDR3. Unmatched junction bases numbered 7, after V lost 3 bases and J lost 6 bases. Germline V lookup: CDR1 SGHNT, CDR2 YYREEE (reference sequence). This CDR3 is CASSSGGTLKTQYF. As DNA, the CDR3 is TGTGCCAGCAGCTCGGGGGGGACCTTGAAGACCCAGTACTTC.

This sequence joins TRBV5-4 and TRBJ2-3; no clear D. The CDR3 is 15 amino acids. V was shortened by 0 bases and J by 5 bases, with 13 bases between the two germline ends. Per the germline V gene, CDR1 is SGHNT and CDR2 is YYREEE (reference sequence). DNA for the CDR3: TGTGCCAGCAGCTTGGGTGGGATTCGTGAAGATACGCAGTATTTT. Its protein is CASSLGGIREDTQYF.

V usage is TRBV14 and J usage is TRBJ1-4, with D perhaps matching TRBD1 (5 bases). Germline V gives CDR1 SGHDN, CDR2 FVKESK. This CDR3 spans 17 amino acids. Trimming left V 2 bases short and J 7 bases short, with 20 bases between. CDR3 region: CASSQQRLRQNGEKLFF. The CDR3 coding sequence is TGTGCCAGCAGCCAACAGCGTCTAAGACAGAACGGTGAAAAACTGTTTTTT.